The 18 T cell receptor beta chains given below trace back to one sample, sequenced in a study of T-cell reconstitution after alpha-beta-depleted transplantation in children (dated by TCRdb to about 2016). The library was prepared using PCR. Reads for this sample came from an Illumina HiSeq 2500. TCR libraries were prepared with molecular barcoding, using unique molecular identifiers to normalize TCRbeta repertoire quantification. The public reads were reprocessed in TCRdb via fastp at Q25 and MiXCR, keeping in-frame beta chains. Under each unique CDR3 protein, matching rows form one entry showing the most common genes and DNA. Across this sample there are 700,000 to 950,000 distinct CDR3 sequences, with around 15% seen only once. About 4.6% of the sample lies in the top ten. Read against the paper, the sample's treatment or condition label means: allogeneic hematopoietic cell transplantation with graft depleted of TCRalphabeta T cells and CD19 B cells.

The specimen comprised PBMCs, mostly from graft donor cells, sampled 360 days after TCRalphabeta/CD19-depleted stem cell transplant. These receptor sequences come from a male patient younger than 18 who had a stem cell transplant for acute lymphoblastic leukemia, so the T cells may come from the graft donor.

The V gene is TRBV10-2, the J gene TRBJ2-1; TRBD2 matches 10 bases. V was pared by 2 bases and J by 4 bases, with 8 bases of the junction left unmatched. From germline, CDR1 is WSHSY and CDR2 SAAADI. This CDR3 region has 17 residues. The chain's CDR3 is CASSEQSSGSLYNEQFF. CDR3 sequence (DNA): TGCGCCAGCAGTGAGCAGTCTAGCGGGAGTTTGTACAATGAGCAGTTCTTC.

This sequence joins TRBV6-1 and TRBJ2-5, with D unresolved. The CDR3 runs to 14 residues. The V gene's germline CDR1 is MNHNS and CDR2 SASEGT. V lost 4 bases and J 2 bases, leaving 11 bases between the germline ends. CDR3 nucleotide sequence: TGTGCCAGCAGTGGACGAGTCCGGCAAGAGACCCAGTACTTC. This encodes CASSGRVRQETQYF.

This chain connects TRBV5-1 to TRBJ2-7, with a possible D match to TRBD2 (5 bases). This CDR3 has 16 residues. Germline CDR1 is SGHRS and CDR2 is YFSETQ. Trimming left V 4 bases short and J 5 bases short, with 22 bases between. CDR3 region: CASSPAGVDGNHEQYF. DNA for the CDR3: TGCGCCAGCAGCCCGGCCGGGGTCGACGGGAACCACGAGCAGTACTTC. Supplemented by reference TRBV5-1 and TRBJ2-7, the full variable domain reads KAGVTQTPRYLIKTRGQQVTLSCSPISGHRSVSWYQQTPGQGLQFLFEYFSETQRNKGNFPGRFSGRQFSNSRSEMNVSTLELGDSALYLCASSPAGVDGNHEQYFGPGTRLTVT.

Only a few counts were recorded for this clonotype. This chain links TRBV12-3 or TRBV12-4 with TRBJ2-5; D perhaps matches TRBD1 (5 bases). Trimming removed 1 base from V and 2 bases from J, with 11 bases in between. The CDR3 length is 15 residues. The CDR3 here is CASSLGQIIQETQYF. DNA of the CDR3: TGTGCCAGCAGTTTAGGACAGATAATACAAGAGACCCAGTACTTC.

The genes are TRBV7-2 and TRBJ2-2, with a weak D call TRBD2 (6 bases). The CDR3 loop spans 16 amino acids. Deletions cut 0 bases from V and 5 bases from J, with 13 bases between. The V gene's germline CDR1 is SGHTA and CDR2 FQGNSA. CDR3 region: CASSLALLAGTGELFF. The CDR3 DNA is TGTGCCAGCAGCTTAGCGCTCCTCGCGGGAACCGGGGAGCTGTTTTTT.

Only a few counts were recorded for this clonotype. The chain is built from TRBV9 and TRBJ1-5, with unresolved D. Germline lookup yields CDR1 SGDLS and CDR2 YYNGEE. Trimming cost V 0 bases and J 4 bases, with 8 bases left between them. The CDR3 consists of 14 residues. The CDR3 here is CASSVEPINQPQHF. CDR3 coding DNA: TGTGCCAGCAGCGTAGAACCGATTAATCAGCCCCAGCATTTT.

The chain recombines TRBV5-1 with TRBJ2-7; D possibly uses TRBD1 or TRBD2 (5 bases each). The V and J ends lost 0 bases and 2 bases respectively, with 9 bases between them. The CDR3 has 14 residues. Germline assignment: CDR1 SGHRS and CDR2 YFSETQ. This CDR3 is CASSLAQGAYEQYF. The DNA for the CDR3 is TGCGCCAGCAGCTTGGCGCAGGGAGCCTACGAGCAGTACTTC.

V is TRBV5-1 and J is TRBJ2-5, with 7 bases that match TRBD2. V shed 0 bases, J shed 5 bases, and the junction held 7 bases outside the gene matches. Germline CDR1 and CDR2: SGHRS and YFSETQ. CDR3 length equals 15 residues. Here the CDR3 reads CASSLVPGGSETQYF. DNA for the CDR3: TGCGCCAGCAGCTTGGTGCCGGGCGGGAGTGAGACCCAGTACTTC.

This clonotype was observed a handful of times. The chain carries TRBV7-2 and TRBJ2-5, with D unclear. This CDR3 is 13 amino acids long. Trimming removed 5 bases from V and 1 base from J, with 8 bases in between. Germline assignment: CDR1 SGHTA and CDR2 FQGNSA. DNA for the CDR3: TGTGCCAGCAGCCCACATTTCCAAGAGACCCAGTACTTC. This gives the protein CASSPHFQETQYF.

This clonotype has ten or more counts. The chain joins TRBV12-3 or TRBV12-4 to TRBJ2-1; 13 bases fit TRBD2. The CDR3 runs to 17 residues. V dropped 11 bases and J dropped 1; count of bases not matched to a gene: 11. CDR3 residues: CAGGTSGVGGSYNEQFF. The CDR3 region has the DNA TGTGCCGGTGGGACTAGCGGGGTGGGTGGGTCCTACAATGAGCAGTTCTTC.

The CDR3 coding sequence is TGTGCCAGCAGCCGCGAGGATCCGGGACTAGCGGGAGGCGGGTACAATGAGCAGTTCTTC. Translated, it gives CASSREDPGLAGGGYNEQFF. The chain links TRBV3-1 to TRBJ2-1; TRBD2 matches 15 bases. The V gene end was trimmed by 4 bases and the J gene end by 4 bases; junction bases not matched to a gene: 14. The CDR3 has 20 residues. The germline CDR1 and CDR2 sequences are LGHDT and YNNKEL (reference sequence).

Worth noting for this clonotype: Since the CDR3 does not end with the conserved phenylalanine or tryptophan, this likely comes from a read error. The genes are TRBV5-6 and TRBJ1-4, with TRBD1 identical over 7 bases. The CDR3 length is 17 residues. Germline V CDR1 and CDR2: SGHDT, YYEEEE. With V trimmed by 1 base and J by 7 bases, 13 bases remained unmatched. The chain's CDR3 is CASSLRPYRGQVEKLFY. In DNA, the CDR3 is TGTGCCAGCAGCTTGAGGCCCTACAGGGGTCAAGTTGAAAAACTGTTTTAT.

The chain couples TRBV20-1 to TRBJ2-2; tentative D call: TRBD2 (5 bases). Looked up from germline, CDR1 is DFQATT and CDR2 is SNEGSKA (reference sequence). Trimming cost V 2 bases and J 7 bases, with 11 bases left between them. The CDR3 totals 13 residues. The DNA for the CDR3 is TGCAGTGCTAGACGGTCCCGGGGCGGGGAGCTGTTTTTT. This sequence encodes CSARRSRGGELFF.

In this sample, this clonotype turned up many times. The chain recombines TRBV5-1 with TRBJ1-4; D not certain. The CDR3 is made up of 16 amino acids. The V end was cut by 0 bases, the J end by 0 bases, with 9 bases between. Germline lookup yields CDR1 SGHRS and CDR2 YFSETQ. In DNA, the CDR3 is TGCGCCAGCAGCTTGGAGACACCTGCAACTAATGAAAAACTGTTTTTT. Translated: CASSLETPATNEKLFF.

The chain couples TRBV20-1 to TRBJ1-5; 9 nucleotides agree with TRBD1. V gave up 3 bases and J gave up 0 bases; unmatched junction bases: 9. CDR3 length: 17 residues. CDR1 and CDR2 (germline): DFQATT, SNEGSKA (reference sequence). The CDR3 nucleotides are TGCAGTGCTAGGAGGACAGGGGAAGCTTATAGCAATCAGCCCCAGCATTTT. Translating gives CSARRTGEAYSNQPQHF.

This clonotype turned up a few times. This chain links TRBV19 with TRBJ2-1; the D gene is possibly TRBD1 (6 bases). The CDR3 is 15 amino acids. Germline V gene sequence: CDR1 LNHDA, CDR2 SQIVND (reference sequence). V lost 7 bases and J lost 4, with 17 bases in between. CDR3 region: CASTSPGQGYNEQFF. The CDR3 DNA reads as TGTGCCAGTACCTCTCCGGGACAAGGATACAATGAGCAGTTCTTC.

The V and J genes are TRBV5-1 and TRBJ1-1, with 8 bases that match TRBD1. V gave up 4 bases and J gave up 8 bases; unmatched junction bases: 16. CDR1 is SGHRS and CDR2 is YFSETQ in the germline V gene. This CDR3 is 16 amino acids long. CDR3 nucleotides: TGCGCCAGCAGCGGCTTCCGACAGGGGTTAGAGGGCGAAGCTTTCTTT. This gives the protein CASSGFRQGLEGEAFF.

The chain recombines TRBV7-9 with TRBJ2-3; D not resolved. The CDR3 runs to 12 residues. Germline CDR1 is SEHNR and CDR2 is FQNEAQ (reference sequence). V gave up 4 bases and J gave up 5 bases, with 7 bases separating them. The CDR3: CASSWSRDTQYF. The CDR3 nucleotides read TGTGCCAGCAGCTGGTCGCGAGATACGCAGTATTTT.